Below, 21 T cell receptor beta chains from the same sample are listed, as sequenced in a study of CD8+ T cells in alopecia areata. Reverse transcribed after extraction, RNA yielded cDNA as the sequencing template. Measured with immunoSEQ multiplex PCR; TCRdb has only the in-frame clones, and not every one. The sample contains roughly 250,000 clones, less than 80% of which appear only once. Sequencing was performed on CD4+ T cells sorted from blood, taken at week 0. All receptors come from a human donor with alopecia areata.

The chain carries TRBV2 and TRBJ2-7, with unresolved D. Germline V lookup: CDR1 SNHLY, CDR2 FYNNEI. The CDR3 totals 13 residues. V was cut by 7 bases and J by 1 base, with 11 bases left in between. The chain's CDR3 is CASKRTASYEQYF. CDR3 bases: TGTGCCAGCAAGAGGACGGCTTCCTACGAGCAGTACTTC.

The V gene is TRBV5-1, the J gene TRBJ1-1; TRBD1 matches at 7 bases. Germline CDR1 reads SGHRS; CDR2 reads YFSETQ. J gave up 0 bases and V 3 bases, and 5 bases lay outside the gene matches. The CDR3 runs 15 residues. CDR3 protein: CASSSRTGLNTEAFF. CDR3 nucleotide sequence: TGCGCCAGCAGCTCACGGACAGGTTTGAACACTGAAGCTTTCTTT.

There are a few counts of this clone. This chain links TRBV29-1 with TRBJ1-4; D remains ambiguous. CDR1 is SQVTM, CDR2 ANQGSEA, per germline. V lost 4 bases and J 5 bases, leaving 11 bases between the germline ends. The CDR3 is 13 residues long. DNA for the CDR3: TGCAGCGTTGCAGAAGACTCGAATGAAAAACTGTTTTTT. This translates into CSVAEDSNEKLFF.

The chain employs TRBV30 and TRBJ2-3; 14 bases are a match to TRBD2. Trimming at V came to 7 bases and at J to 9 bases, leaving 6 bases not matched to a gene. CDR1 and CDR2 from the germline V gene are GTSNPN and SVGIG (reference sequence). This CDR3 has 13 residues. The CDR3 reads CALTSGGARTQYF. The CDR3 bases are TGTGCCTTGACTAGCGGGGGGGCCAGAACGCAGTATTTT.

J is TRBJ1-2 and V is TRBV2, with D uncertain. V lost 6 bases to trimming and J lost 0 bases, with 8 bases between them. Germline lookup yields CDR1 SNHLY and CDR2 FYNNEI. This CDR3 is built from 13 residues. CDR3 in DNA: TGTGCCAGCAGCCCACAAGCTAACTATGGCTACACCTTC. It is translated as CASSPQANYGYTF.

This clone has only a few counts. The chain uses TRBV2 and TRBJ1-5; TRBD1 agrees at 8 bases. The V gene end was trimmed by 5 bases and the J gene end by 0 bases; junction bases not matched to a gene: 3. This CDR3 comprises 15 residues. In germline, CDR1 is SNHLY, CDR2 FYNNEI. Written as DNA, the CDR3 is TGTGCCAGCAGTCGGGACAGGTATAGCAATCAGCCCCAGCATTTT. It codes for CASSRDRYSNQPQHF.

This clone was seen more than once but under ten times. The same CDR3 also results from other DNA sequences found in this sample. This CDR3 is CASSFDLMNTEAFF. The CDR3 coding sequence is TGCGCCAGCAGTTTCGACTTAATGAACACTGAAGCTTTCTTT. This sequence joins TRBV5-1 and TRBJ1-1, with D uncertain. The CDR3 runs 14 residues. Germline V lookup: CDR1 SGHRS, CDR2 YFSETQ. The V end was cut by 5 bases, the J end by 0 bases, with 11 bases between.

This clone was seen a handful of times. This chain connects TRBV7-9 to TRBJ1-2, with a weak D call TRBD1 (5 bases). Germline V gives CDR1 SEHNR, CDR2 FQNEAQ (reference sequence). Trimming left V 5 bases short and J 5 bases short, with 9 bases between. The CDR3 totals 12 residues. CDR3 sequence reads: CASSQSGYGYTF. The DNA of the CDR3 is TGTGCCAGCAGCCAATCAGGGTATGGCTACACCTTC.

This clone was counted between two and nine times. J is TRBJ2-5 and V is TRBV6-6, with 8 bases that match TRBD1. After removal of 5 bases from V and 4 bases from J, the junction contained 0 bases not matched to a gene. Germline loops: CDR1 MNHNY, CDR2 SVGAGI (reference sequence). The CDR3 extends over 12 amino acids. This CDR3 reads CASSQGAETQYF. CDR3 sequence (DNA): TGTGCCAGCAGTCAGGGGGCAGAGACCCAGTACTTC.

The gene calls are TRBV29-1 and TRBJ2-3, with 7 bases lining up with TRBD2. V was clipped by 6 bases and J by 6 bases; unmatched bases: 15. The CDR3 is 15 residues long. In germline, CDR1 is SQVTM, CDR2 ANQGSEA. CDR3: CSVTGRRGTGDTQYF. The CDR3 nucleotides read TGCAGCGTAACCGGGCGGCGGGGGACCGGGGATACGCAGTATTTT.

The rearrangement uses TRBV9 and TRBJ2-1, with 8 nucleotides matching TRBD1. The germline CDR1 and CDR2 sequences are SGDLS and YYNGEE. Unmatched junction bases numbered 8, after V lost 4 bases and J lost 2 bases. The CDR3 totals 16 residues. CDR3 sequence: CASSKRTGFPYNEQFF. CDR3 coding DNA: TGTGCCAGCAGCAAGCGGACAGGGTTTCCCTACAATGAGCAGTTCTTC.

The V and J genes are TRBV5-4 and TRBJ1-1; unclear D gene. V was pared by 3 bases and J by 3 bases, with 6 bases between. Germline values: CDR1 SGHNT, CDR2 YYREEE (reference sequence). This CDR3 contains 12 residues. DNA for the CDR3: TGTGCCAGCAGCTCTCAGCACACTGAAGCTTTCTTT. This codes for CASSSQHTEAFF.

This chain connects TRBV29-1 to TRBJ2-3, with no clear D. The V gene's germline CDR1 is SQVTM and CDR2 ANQGSEA. The CDR3 consists of 11 residues. The V end lost 4 bases, the J end lost 5 bases, and 7 bases lay between the germline ends. CDR3 sequence (DNA): TGCAGCGTTGGTCCGGGAGATACGCAGTATTTT. Amino acid sequence: CSVGPGDTQYF.

The V and J genes are TRBV4-1 and TRBJ2-7, with a weak D call TRBD2 (5 bases). Looked up from germline, CDR1 is MGHRA and CDR2 is YSYEKL. Trimming pared 0 bases from V and 9 bases from J, leaving 15 bases between. The CDR3 contains 14 residues. CDR3 in DNA: TGCGCCAGCAGCCAAGATCCCCAGGCCGCGGGGCAGTACTTC. This codes for CASSQDPQAAGQYF.

The rearrangement links TRBV5-4 to TRBJ1-2, with D possibly matching TRBD1 (6 bases). The CDR3 is made up of 12 amino acids. Germline values: CDR1 SGHNT, CDR2 YYREEE (reference sequence). V lost 1 base and J 7 bases, leaving 8 bases between the germline ends. The CDR3 is CASSLTGSGYTF. The DNA of the CDR3 is TGTGCCAGCAGCTTGACAGGGAGTGGCTACACCTTC.

CDR3 region: CATSIAGDYNEQFF. Written as DNA, the CDR3 is TGTGCCACCAGCATAGCGGGGGACTACAATGAGCAGTTCTTC. This chain joins TRBV15 and TRBJ2-1, with 9 bases lining up with TRBD2. Germline V gene lookup returns CDR1 LNHNV and CDR2 YYDKDF (reference sequence). Trimming at V came to 4 bases and at J to 3 bases, leaving 1 base not matched to a gene. The CDR3 spans 14 residues.

This sequence joins TRBV30 and TRBJ1-1; weak D call: TRBD1 (5 bases). The germline gives CDR1 GTSNPN, CDR2 SVGIG (reference sequence). The V and J ends lost 3 bases and 11 bases respectively, with 13 bases between them. The CDR3 runs 11 residues. CDR3 coding DNA: TGTGCCTGGAGAGACCGGGACCTCGCTTTCTTT. Amino acid sequence: CAWRDRDLAFF.

The rearrangement uses TRBV30 and TRBJ1-6; 8 bases map to TRBD1. V was pared by 1 base and J by 9 bases, with 5 bases of the junction left unmatched. CDR3 length: 14 residues. Germline CDR1 is GTSNPN and CDR2 is SVGIG (reference sequence). The CDR3 coding sequence is TGTGCCTGGAGTGGAGGACAGGGAGGTTCACCCCTCCACTTT. Translating it yields CAWSGGQGGSPLHF.

The chain combines TRBV7-3 with TRBJ1-6; D possibly corresponds to TRBD1 (5 bases). Germline V lookup: CDR1 SGHTA, CDR2 FQGTGA. The V and J ends lost 5 bases and 9 bases respectively, with 11 bases between them. This CDR3 is 13 amino acids long. The CDR3 spells CASSPAQGSPLHF. The CDR3 nucleotides read TGTGCCAGCAGCCCGGCGCAGGGTTCACCCCTCCACTTT. Looking up the rest from reference TRBV7-3 and TRBJ1-6 gives the full variable domain: GAGVSQTPSNKVTEKGKYVELRCDPISGHTALYWYRQSLGQGPEFLIYFQGTGAADDSGLPNDRFFAVRPEGSVSTLKIQRTERGDSAVYLCASSPAQGSPLHFGNGTRLTVT.

The V gene is TRBV6-5, the J gene TRBJ2-5, with D possibly being TRBD1 (5 bases). The CDR3 runs 15 residues. Germline V lookup: CDR1 MNHEY, CDR2 SVGAGI. V was clipped by 4 bases and J by 3 bases, with 15 bases between them. CDR3 residues: CASSFLRTRKETQYF. The CDR3 DNA is TGTGCCAGCAGTTTCCTAAGGACACGAAAAGAGACCCAGTACTTC.

J is TRBJ2-4 and V is TRBV7-2; tentative D call: TRBD2 (7 bases). CDR3 length: 16 amino acids. CDR1 is SGHTA, CDR2 FQGNSA, per germline. V was shortened by 3 bases and J by 1 base, with 13 bases between the two germline ends. CDR3 in amino acids: CASSFAGAGAKNIQYF. The DNA for the CDR3 is TGTGCCAGCAGCTTCGCGGGGGCAGGGGCCAAAAACATTCAGTACTTC.